These 6 T cell receptor beta chains came from one sample sequenced in a study of blood T cell repertoires in COVID-19. Assay used: immunoSEQ multiplex PCR; TCRdb lists only in-frame clones, some missing. This table has 300,000 to 400,000 clones, roughly nine tenths appearing once. What was sequenced was PBMCs or T cells enriched from blood (not recorded which). The receptors stem from a woman younger than 45 who had been exposed to COVID-19.

This clone was detected once. The genes are TRBV3-1 (or the pseudogene TRBV3-2) and TRBJ1-5; perhaps TRBD1 as D (5 bases). The CDR3 spans 15 residues. V shed 1 base and J shed 6 bases, with 13 bases lying between them. Per the germline V gene, CDR1 is LGHDT and CDR2 is YNNKEL (reference sequence). In DNA form, the CDR3 reads TGTGCCAGCAGCCAAGGGGGCTGGGGCACTCAGCCCCAGCATTTT. Translating gives CASSQGGWGTQPQHF.

V gene TRBV6-2 or TRBV6-3 combines with J gene TRBJ2-7; 9 bases align to TRBD1. V lost 6 bases, J lost 5 bases, and 5 bases stayed unmatched. This CDR3 is 13 amino acids long. The germline V gene encodes CDR1 MNHEY and CDR2 SVGEGT. The CDR3 spells CASSNRGLHEQYF. CDR3 DNA: TGTGCCAGCAGCAACAGGGGGCTCCACGAGCAGTACTTC.

The rearrangement uses TRBV7-9 and TRBJ2-3; 11 bases align to TRBD2. CDR3 length: 19 amino acids. Germline CDR1 and CDR2: SEHNR and FQNEAQ (reference sequence). Germline trimming cut 6 bases from V and 0 bases from J; bases unmatched to any gene: 14. The CDR3 coding sequence is TGTGCCAGCAGTCCCACTGGTAGCGGGGGGGCCCATAGCACAGATACGCAGTATTTT. Its protein is CASSPTGSGGAHSTDTQYF.

The chain is built from TRBV25-1 and TRBJ1-1, with no clear D. The V gene's germline CDR1 is MGHDK and CDR2 SYGVNS. The CDR3 covers 15 residues. Trimming pared 0 bases from V and 1 base from J, leaving 9 bases between. The CDR3 is CASSEYTSRNTEAFF. DNA of the CDR3: TGTGCCAGCAGTGAATATACGAGTAGGAACACTGAAGCTTTCTTT.

This clone has just one count. This chain links TRBV4-1 with TRBJ2-5; TRBD1 aligns across 7 bases. Trimming took 2 bases from V and 3 from J; bases not matched to a gene: 3. Germline values: CDR1 MGHRA, CDR2 YSYEKL. The CDR3 is 14 residues long. The CDR3 DNA reads as TGCGCCAGCAGCCAAAGGGACAGCAAAGAGACCCAGTACTTC. Its protein is CASSQRDSKETQYF.

The chain carries TRBV5-5 and TRBJ1-2; 8 bases line up with TRBD1. CDR3 length: 15 amino acids. J gave up 5 bases and V 0 bases, and 6 bases lay outside the gene matches. Germline V CDR1 and CDR2: SGHKS, YYEKEE (reference sequence). DNA of the CDR3: TGTGCCAGCAGCTTGGGACAGGGGCCTCTATATGGCTACACCTTC. Translated, it gives CASSLGQGPLYGYTF. Combining the CDR3 with reference TRBV5-5 and TRBJ1-2 gives the whole variable domain DAGVTQSPTHLIKTRGQQVTLRCSPISGHKSVSWYQQVLGQGPQFIFQYYEKEERGRGNFPDRFSARQFPNYSSELNVNALLLGDSALYLCASSLGQGPLYGYTFGSGTRLTVV.